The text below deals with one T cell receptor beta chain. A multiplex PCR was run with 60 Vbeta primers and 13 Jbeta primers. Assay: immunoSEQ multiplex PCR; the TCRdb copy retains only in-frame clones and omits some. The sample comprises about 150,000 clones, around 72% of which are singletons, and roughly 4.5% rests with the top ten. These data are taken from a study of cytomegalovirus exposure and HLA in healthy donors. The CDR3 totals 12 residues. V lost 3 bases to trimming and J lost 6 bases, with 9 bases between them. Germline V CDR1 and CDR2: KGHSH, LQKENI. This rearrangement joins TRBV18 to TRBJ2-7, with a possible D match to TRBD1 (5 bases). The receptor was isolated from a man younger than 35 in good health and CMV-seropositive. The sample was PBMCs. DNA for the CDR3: TGTGCCAGCTCACCTACAGGTGGCGAGCAGTACTTC. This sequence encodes CASSPTGGEQYF.